A selection of T cell receptor beta chains follows, all from one sample in a study of T cell clones after liver transplantation. Some clones are missing from TCRdb's copy, which holds only in-frame ones; the method was immunoSEQ multiplex PCR. Here the sample spans roughly 73,000 clones, about four fifths being singletons. The specimen comprised CD4+ T cells from blood, sampled before liver transplant. All receptors derive from a human donor who received a liver transplant. Each CDR3 is given with its conserved first and last residue. The D gene is left open where the match is weak. Expanded clones are given a class, and other clones once, few, many or no size at all.

j_gene | abundance | v_gene | d_gene | CDR3aa | CDR3nt
TRBJ1-4 | NA | TRBV13 | TRBD1 | CASSFRQGKLFF | TGTGCCAGCAGCTTTCGACAGGGAAAACTGTTTTTT
TRBJ2-5 | NA | TRBV5-1 | NA | CASSFGLGRGETQYF | TGCGCCAGCAGCTTCGGACTAGGCAGGGGAGAGACCCAGTACTTC
TRBJ2-7 | NA | TRBV7-2 | TRBD1 | CASSRDRGREQYF | TGTGCCAGCAGTCGGGACAGGGGGAGGGAGCAGTACTTC
TRBJ2-5 | NA | TRBV2 | TRBD1 | CASRLGQGQETQYF | TGTGCCAGCAGGCTAGGACAGGGACAAGAGACCCAGTACTTC
TRBJ1-5 | NA | TRBV6-1 | NA | CASNRLNSNQPQHF | TGTGCCAGCAATCGGCTGAATAGCAATCAGCCCCAGCATTTT
TRBJ1-1 | once | TRBV9 | NA | CASSVEAQLMNTEAFF | TGTGCCAGCAGCGTAGAAGCACAGTTAATGAACACTGAAGCTTTCTTT
TRBJ2-2 | NA | TRBV15 | NA | CATSYRAGELFF | TGTGCCACCAGCTATAGGGCCGGGGAGCTGTTTTTT
TRBJ1-1 | NA | TRBV5-3 | TRBD1 | CASSRPTGGFTEAFF | TGTGCCAGCAGCAGGCCGACAGGGGGCTTCACTGAAGCTTTCTTT
TRBJ1-4 | NA | TRBV5-1 | NA | CASSIEAGEKLFF | TGCGCCAGCAGCATAGAGGCTGGAGAAAAACTGTTTTTT
TRBJ1-4 | NA | TRBV6-5 | TRBD1 | CASSLRQGTNEKLFF | TGTGCCAGCAGCTTACGACAGGGAACTAATGAAAAACTGTTTTTT
TRBJ1-3 | once | TRBV19 | NA | CASTTRGGAGNTIYF | TGTGCCAGTACCACAAGAGGGGGAGCTGGAAACACCATATATTTT
TRBJ1-2 | NA | TRBV28 | NA | CASSFVAPYGYTF | TGTGCCAGCAGTTTTGTGGCCCCCTATGGCTACACCTTC
TRBJ1-3 | NA | TRBV7-9 | NA | CASSLGQGSGNTIYF | TGTGCCAGCAGCTTGGGTCAGGGCTCTGGAAACACCATATATTTT
TRBJ1-5 | NA | TRBV28 | NA | CASSFGGRRQPQHF | TGTGCCAGCAGTTTCGGGGGGCGACGGCAGCCCCAGCATTTT
TRBJ2-1 | NA | TRBV11-2 | TRBD2 | CASSPRTSGAYNEQFF | TGTGCCAGCAGCCCCCGGACTAGCGGGGCCTACAATGAGCAGTTCTTC
TRBJ2-1 | NA | TRBV27 | NA | CASSSFLNGGYNEQFF | TGTGCCAGCAGTTCTTTCCTCAACGGGGGCTACAATGAGCAGTTCTTC
TRBJ1-5 | NA | TRBV19 | NA | CASSMKGAGDRNQPQHF | TGTGCCAGTAGTATGAAGGGCGCAGGGGACCGCAATCAGCCCCAGCATTTT
TRBJ2-1 | NA | TRBV29-1 | TRBD2 | CSVIRREAYNEQFF | TGCAGCGTTATCAGACGGGAGGCGTACAATGAGCAGTTCTTC